This TCR beta chain was found in a study of blood T cell repertoires in COVID-19 (dated by TCRdb to about 2020). As for the study more broadly: Collaborator samples came from the United States, Italy and Spain and covered acute and convalescent phases of COVID-19. A de-identified subject ID, COVID-19 status, age in years and sex were almost always included in the sample metadata. The prospective study material was composed of cDNA or gDNA derived from T cells, B-cell-depleted T cells, or PBMCs. Samples were obtained from the ongoing ImmuneRACE study (first 160 participants) and from 950 to 1,500 subjects provided by 6 global collaborators. Deeply sampled blood TCRbeta repertoires from subjects exposed to, actively infected with, or recovered from COVID-19 were included in the dataset. HLA class I and class II types, where available, came from metadata supplied by the sample provider rather than from assay-based typing. A freely available public database, intended as a resource for researchers studying the immune response to SARS-CoV-2, is where the repertoires were released. What the research found in general, with its limitations: The quantity of clinical and demographic metadata differed by source and by participant and was supplied without curation.

Concerning this clone itself: This clone's antigen is unknown. Nothing much larger sits one base from this clone, and base qualities are not available.

At one collaborating source in Seattle, patients were enrolled during active infection and were followed longitudinally through the course of disease. The collaborating institutions used their own protocols to collect whole blood in K2EDTA tubes. Collaborator samples were shipped for TCRbeta analysis as frozen whole blood, isolated PBMCs, or DNA extracted from either sample type. TCRbeta CDR3 regions were amplified from genomic DNA by means of the immunoSEQ Assay, a bias-controlled multiplex PCR. As for the authors' bioinformatics: The number of nucleated cells in each sample was estimated by amplification of reference gene primers within the assay. To quantify the absolute abundance of each unique TCRbeta CDR3 rearrangement, sequence reads were collapsed and filtered. Productive Simpson clonality was computed per sample as the square root of Simpson's diversity index over productive rearrangements. TCRdb mirrors the immuneACCESS table, restricted to in-frame sequences. Some clones are absent from its copies; in checked studies, under half trace to an unresolved V gene, and the reason for the others is unknown. The V and J calls and clone size are taken from that table; D and trimming were inferred from the DNA. This sample has 250,000 to 400,000 clones in its table, and 70% to 90% of those were observed once. Approximately 1.6% of the sample goes to the ten largest clones.

V sheds 6 bases and J sheds 1 base, leaving 9 bases between their ends. The CDR3 holds 13 amino acids from the cysteine to the phenylalanine. The CDR3 DNA has 39 bases and is translated from base 1. This sequence uses TRBV12-3 or TRBV12-4 and TRBJ1-1; matching of 6 bases hints at TRBD1 as the D gene. The receptor's source is a woman aged 25 to 39 with COVID-19, enrolled during active disease. The specimen was peripheral blood. The CDR3 protein: CASSRGPNTEAFF. The sequence in DNA is TGTGCCAGCAGCAGGGGACCGAACACTGAAGCTTTCTTT.